This T cell receptor (beta chain) was obtained from a study of blood T cell repertoires in COVID-19. About the study: Collection of acute and convalescent COVID-19 samples took place in the United States, Italy and Spain. T cells, B-cell-depleted T cells, or PBMCs supplied cDNA or gDNA.

The CDR3 totals 16 residues. Germline-derived CDR1 and CDR2 are LGHNA and YSLEER. Trimming left V 3 bases short and J 1 base short, with 13 bases between. In the original processing: Reference gene primers were amplified, and this amplification served to estimate nucleated cell counts. Libraries were prepared by immunoSEQ multiplex PCR; TCRdb keeps only in-frame clonotypes and omits some of them. V, J and clone size derive from that table, while D and trimming were established from the DNA sequence. The top ten hold 2.5% to 3% of the sample, which has about 68,000 clones, around 91% seen once. The clonotype originates from a man between 50 and 59 years old with acute or convalescent COVID-19. The rearrangement links TRBV4-3 to TRBJ2-1; TRBD2 is a possible D gene (6 bases). The source material was peripheral blood. CDR3 loop: CASSQARELSYNEQFF. CDR3 DNA: TGCGCCAGCAGCCAGGCCCGGGAGCTTTCCTACAATGAGCAGTTCTTC.